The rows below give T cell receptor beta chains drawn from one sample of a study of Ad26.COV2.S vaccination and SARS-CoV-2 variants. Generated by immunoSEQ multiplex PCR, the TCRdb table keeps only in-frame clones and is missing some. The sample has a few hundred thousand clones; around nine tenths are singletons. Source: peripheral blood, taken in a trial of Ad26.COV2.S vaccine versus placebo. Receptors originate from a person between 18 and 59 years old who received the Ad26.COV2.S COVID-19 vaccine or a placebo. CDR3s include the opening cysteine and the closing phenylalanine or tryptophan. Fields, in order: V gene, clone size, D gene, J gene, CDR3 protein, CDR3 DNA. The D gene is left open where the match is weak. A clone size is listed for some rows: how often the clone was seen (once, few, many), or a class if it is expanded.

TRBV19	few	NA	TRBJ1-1	CASSTQGRGAEAFF	TGTGCCAGTAGTACCCAGGGGAGGGGCGCTGAAGCTTTCTTT
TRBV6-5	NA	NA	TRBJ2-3	CASSLGSGDTQYF	TGTGCCAGCAGTTTAGGGAGTGGGGATACGCAGTATTTT
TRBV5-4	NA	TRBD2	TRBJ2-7	CASSLVASGAHVEQYF	TGTGCCAGCAGCTTGGTTGCTAGCGGGGCACACGTCGAGCAGTACTTC
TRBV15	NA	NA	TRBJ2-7	CATSRPSYEQYF	TGTGCCACCAGCAGACCATCCTACGAGCAGTACTTC
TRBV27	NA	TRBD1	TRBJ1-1	CASSPRGLRTEAFF	TGTGCCAGCAGTCCCAGGGGGCTGAGGACTGAAGCTTTCTTT
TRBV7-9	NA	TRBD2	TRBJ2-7	CATCPAGIVSEQYF	TGTGCCACCTGCCCAGCGGGGATCGTGAGTGAGCAGTACTTC
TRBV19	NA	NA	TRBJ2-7	CASSDGQFSYEQYF	TGTGCCAGTAGCGACGGACAGTTCTCCTACGAGCAGTACTTC
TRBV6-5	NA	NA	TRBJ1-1	CASKGSASGNTEAFF	TGTGCCAGCAAGGGGTCAGCCTCAGGGAACACTGAAGCTTTCTTT
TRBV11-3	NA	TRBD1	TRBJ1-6	CASSQGANSPLHF	TGTGCCAGCAGCCAGGGGGCGAATTCACCCCTCCACTTT
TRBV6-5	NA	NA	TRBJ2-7	CASSLRQSSYEQYF	TGTGCCAGCAGCCTACGACAGAGCTCCTACGAGCAGTACTTC
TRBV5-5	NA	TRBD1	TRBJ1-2	CASSLGRDRGNPYGYTF	TGTGCCAGCAGCTTGGGAAGAGACAGGGGGAACCCGTATGGCTACACCTTC
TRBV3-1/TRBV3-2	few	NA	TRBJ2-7	CASSHLTRAGYEQYF	TGTGCCAGCAGCCACCTAACGAGGGCAGGCTACGAGCAGTACTTC